These T cell receptor beta chains were read from a single sample in a study of regulatory T cells in long-lasting Graves disease. TCRdb redid the calling of the multiplex PCR reads with MiXCR, one entry per CDR3 protein. This sample yields about 470,000 distinct CDR3 sequences, of which 20% are seen a single time; less than 9% belongs to the top ten. Sequences were derived from peripheral blood mononuclear cells (PBMCs), sampled when the disease was refractory, from a patient treated with antithyroid drugs. The receptors derive from a female donor with Graves disease. CDR3s include the opening cysteine and the closing phenylalanine or tryptophan. The D gene is left open where the match is weak. Clone size is stated in some rows and not others, as once, few, many or a class when expanded.

J gene,D gene,clone size,CDR3 length,V gene,CDR3 DNA,CDR3 protein
TRBJ2-7,-,many,14,TRBV20-1,TGCAGTGCTAGAGTCGACCAGGTGAACTACGAGCAGTACTTC,CSARVDQVNYEQYF
TRBJ2-7,TRBD2,many,16,TRBV12-3/TRBV12-4,TGTGCCAGCAGTTTATACCTCGCGGGAGCTACCTACGAGCAGTACTTC,CASSLYLAGATYEQYF
TRBJ2-7,TRBD2,few,15,TRBV9,TGTGCCAGCAGCGCAAATACCGGGAGCGGGGACGAGCAGTACTTC,CASSANTGSGDEQYF
TRBJ1-2,-,many,13,TRBV27,TGTGCCAGCAGCCTCGGGCTGCGCTATGGCTACACCTTC,CASSLGLRYGYTF
TRBJ1-5,-,few,13,TRBV29-1,TGCAGCGTTGAAGGTATGCGGGGACAGCCCCAGCATTTT,CSVEGMRGQPQHF
TRBJ1-2,-,many,14,TRBV12-3/TRBV12-4,TGTGCCAGCAGCCTCTCGGGGGGCTTCTATGGCTACACCTTC,CASSLSGGFYGYTF
TRBJ2-3,TRBD2,-,13,TRBV5-1,TGCGCCAGCCAGCTAGCGGGACCAGATACGCAGTATTTT,CASQLAGPDTQYF
TRBJ1-6,-,-,12,TRBV5-4,TGTGCCAGCAGCTTGTCAGGGGCACCCCTCCACTTT,CASSLSGAPLHF
TRBJ2-2,TRBD2,-,16,TRBV12-3/TRBV12-4,TGTGCCAGCAGATTTAGCGGGAGGGCCAAGGGCGGGGAGCTGTTTTTT,CASRFSGRAKGGELFF
TRBJ1-4,TRBD1,few,17,TRBV20-1,TGCAGTGCTAGAGATTCCCACTCCGGGACAGGGCGTGAAAAACTGTTTTTT,CSARDSHSGTGREKLFF
TRBJ1-2,-,many,13,TRBV28,TGTGCCAGCAGTTTACGAGGGCGCTATGGCTACACCTTC,CASSLRGRYGYTF
TRBJ1-4,-,-,16,TRBV4-1,TGCGCCAGCAGCCATTCTACGGCGGGATTCAATGAAAAACTGTTTTTT,CASSHSTAGFNEKLFF
TRBJ1-3,-,-,14,TRBV12-3/TRBV12-4,TGTGCCAGCAGTCTCGTCAGCTCTGGAAACACCATATATTTT,CASSLVSSGNTIYF
TRBJ1-2,TRBD1,-,16,TRBV18,TGTGCCAGCTCACCTACATTTGACAGGGGCCCCTATGGCTACACCTTC,CASSPTFDRGPYGYTF
TRBJ2-5,-,many,15,TRBV28,TGTGCCAGCAGCCTCGGGACATCCCCGGCGGAGACCCAGTACTTC,CASSLGTSPAETQYF
TRBJ2-7,-,many,14,TRBV2,TGTGCCAGCAGACTACCTACAGTTTCCTACGAGCAGTACTTC,CASRLPTVSYEQYF
TRBJ2-2,-,-,14,TRBV12-3/TRBV12-4,TGTGCCAGCAGTTTCCCCCCGGAAACCGGGGAGCTGTTTTTT,CASSFPPETGELFF
TRBJ1-2,-,many,14,TRBV28,TGTGCCAGCCAGCCGTACTCGCAGTGGTATGGCTACACCTTC,CASQPYSQWYGYTF
TRBJ2-5,-,-,16,TRBV10-1,TGCGCCAGCAGTGAAGGGGTAGGGGGGAAGCAAGAGACCCAGTACTTC,CASSEGVGGKQETQYF
TRBJ1-1,TRBD1,few,17,TRBV12-3/TRBV12-4,TGTGCCACTGGCCGGGACAGGGGTTTTGAGGTGGCCACTGAAGCTTTCTTT,CATGRDRGFEVATEAFF
TRBJ2-7,-,many,14,TRBV5-1,TGCGCCAGCAGCTTGGATTTCGGCGTTAACGAGCAGTACTTC,CASSLDFGVNEQYF
TRBJ1-5,-,many,14,TRBV6-1,TGTGCCAGCAGGCCCAATTTGAGCAATCAGCCCCAGCATTTT,CASRPNLSNQPQHF
TRBJ1-1,-,-,13,TRBV3-1,TGTGCCAGCAACTCTAGGGGACGGACTGAAGCTTTCTTT,CASNSRGRTEAFF
TRBJ1-4,-,many,17,TRBV28,TGTGCCAGCAGTCTCGACCCGAACAGTGCAACTAATGAAAAACTGTTTTTT,CASSLDPNSATNEKLFF
TRBJ2-4,TRBD1,-,15,TRBV25-1,TGTGCCAGCAGTGAAACCTCGACAGGGGGGGACATTCAGTACTTC,CASSETSTGGDIQYF
TRBJ2-2,TRBD2,many,16,TRBV28,TGTGCCAGCAGTTTCTTAGCGGGGGTGAACACCGGGGAGCTGTTTTTT,CASSFLAGVNTGELFF
TRBJ2-1,TRBD2,-,15,TRBV6-2/TRBV6-3,TGTGCCAGCAGCTCGGGACTAGGAGGATACAATGAGCAGTTCTTC,CASSSGLGGYNEQFF
TRBJ1-1,-,-,16,TRBV5-6,TGTGCCAGCAGCTCATGGGACTGGAGAAGAGTCGGTGAAGCTTTCTTT,CASSSWDWRRVGEAFF
TRBJ1-2,-,many,14,TRBV11-2,TGTGCCAGCAGGCCGGGGACGGTGAACTATGGCTACACCTTC,CASRPGTVNYGYTF
TRBJ2-7,TRBD1,few,15,TRBV20-1,TGCAGTGCAAAATACACTTTTAGGGGGCTCTACGAGCAGTACTTC,CSAKYTFRGLYEQYF
TRBJ1-1,-,many,14,TRBV9,TGTGCCAGCAGCCCCGAAGGGTTGAACACTGAAGCTTTCTTT,CASSPEGLNTEAFF
TRBJ1-3,-,-,16,TRBV20-1,TGCAGTGCTAGAGGTATAGGAATTTCCTCTGGAAACACCATATATTTT,CSARGIGISSGNTIYF
TRBJ1-2,-,many,14,TRBV29-1,TGCAGCGTCGAGTCAAAGGGGCAGGACTATGGCTACACCTTC,CSVESKGQDYGYTF
TRBJ2-5,-,many,13,TRBV29-1,TGCAGCGTTACCCGGGCACTTCAAGAGACCCAGTACTTC,CSVTRALQETQYF
TRBJ2-7,-,many,14,TRBV11-2,TGTGCCAGCAGCCAAGAGCCAGTCTCCTACGAGCAGTACTTC,CASSQEPVSYEQYF
TRBJ1-6,TRBD1,-,15,TRBV2,TGTGCCAGCAGGGGCTCCGGGACAGAAATTTCACCCCTCCACTTT,CASRGSGTEISPLHF
TRBJ1-1,-,few,13,TRBV7-9,TGTGCCAGCAGCAGTACGGTGGTCACTGAAGCTTTCTTT,CASSSTVVTEAFF
TRBJ2-6,TRBD2,-,13,TRBV2,TGTGCCAGCATCGGACTAGCCCTCGGCGTCCTGACTTTC,CASIGLALGVLTF
TRBJ2-7,-,-,15,TRBV5-1,TGCGCCAGCAGCGGGGGGATTAGCGTGACGGACGAGCAGTACTTC,CASSGGISVTDEQYF
TRBJ1-5,-,few,17,TRBV6-1,TGTGCCAGTTCGGGGCCGCCGTGGGGATTAAGCAATCAGCCCCAGCATTTT,CASSGPPWGLSNQPQHF
TRBJ2-7,-,many,16,TRBV6-2/TRBV6-3,TGTGCCAGCAGTTACTCTACAACCTCACGCGTTTACGAGCAGTACTTC,CASSYSTTSRVYEQYF
TRBJ1-2,-,-,16,TRBV20-1,TGCAGTGCTAGAGACCCCGCGTGGGCCGGCAGCAGTGGCTACACCTTC,CSARDPAWAGSSGYTF
TRBJ2-2,-,-,16,TRBV5-1,TGCGCCAGCAGCTTCCTCCGGGCTGCGAACACCGGGGAGCTGTTTTTT,CASSFLRAANTGELFF
TRBJ2-2,-,few,15,TRBV5-1,TGCGCCAGCAGCTTAGGAGGGGGCGGCACCGGGGAGCTGTTTTTT,CASSLGGGGTGELFF
TRBJ2-2,-,-,17,TRBV6-4,TGTGCCAGCAGCCAAGCCCGAGGGGTCGCGAACACCGGGGAGCTGTTTTTT,CASSQARGVANTGELFF
TRBJ1-2,TRBD1,many,15,TRBV13,TGTGCCAGCAGCCCCCCCGGGACAGGGCTCTATGGCTACACCTTC,CASSPPGTGLYGYTF
TRBJ2-6,TRBD1,few,18,TRBV6-1,TGTGCCAGCAGTCTAGCCGGGACAGGGGTTTCTGGGGCCAACGTCCTGACTTTC,CASSLAGTGVSGANVLTF
TRBJ2-1,-,-,9,TRBV28,TGTGCCAGCGCCCCTGAGCAGTTCTTC,CASAPEQFF
TRBJ2-5,-,few,15,TRBV4-1,TGCGCCAGCAGCCAAGCGGCTCTAAATCTAGAGACCCAGTACTTC,CASSQAALNLETQYF
TRBJ1-2,TRBD1,many,14,TRBV29-1,TGCAGCGGGAGCACGGGACAGGGGACCTATGGCTACACCTTC,CSGSTGQGTYGYTF
TRBJ1-2,TRBD1,many,13,TRBV12-3/TRBV12-4,TGTGCCAGCAGGTACAGGGGGTTCTATGGCTACACCTTC,CASRYRGFYGYTF
TRBJ2-3,TRBD2,few,17,TRBV5-1,TGCGCCAGCAGCCCGGGACTAGCGGTGTTTAGCACAGATACGCAGTATTTT,CASSPGLAVFSTDTQYF
TRBJ2-7,TRBD2,-,16,TRBV9,TGTGCCAGCAGCGTAGGCCTAGCGGGATTCTCCTACGAGCAGTACTTC,CASSVGLAGFSYEQYF
TRBJ2-2,TRBD2,few,16,TRBV24-1,TGTGCCACCAGTGATTTATCGGCGGGAGAAACCGGGGAGCTGTTTTTT,CATSDLSAGETGELFF
TRBJ2-2,-,few,13,TRBV28,TGTGCCAGCAGACGTGACTTAGCCGGGGAGCTGTTTTTT,CASRRDLAGELFF
TRBJ1-1,TRBD1,many,15,TRBV7-9,TGTGCCAGCCTCAGGCAGGGGGCGGTGTCGACTGAAGCTTTCTTT,CASLRQGAVSTEAFF
TRBJ2-7,TRBD2,-,16,TRBV5-1,TGCGCCAGCAGCTATTCGGGACTAGCGGGAGACTACGAGCAGTACTTC,CASSYSGLAGDYEQYF